Each of the 27 T cell receptor beta chains below was sequenced from the same sample in a study of T-cell reconstitution after alpha-beta-depleted transplantation in children. Preparation of the TCRbeta library was carried out with unique molecular identifiers. TCRdb reanalysed the PCR reads using MiXCR and keeps one entry per CDR3 protein. The table shows over 150,000 distinct CDR3 sequences, with about 15% occurring only once. The source was PBMCs from the stem cell graft donor, collected from the stem cell graft. The receptors come from a human donor who donated a stem cell graft to a child with acute lymphoblastic leukemia.

This clonotype was seen at least ten times. The chain joins TRBV28 to TRBJ1-1; no reliable D call. Germline CDR1 reads MDHEN; CDR2 reads SYDVKM. The CDR3 length is 15 residues. The ends were cut back, 1 base at V and 0 bases at J, with 9 bases in the middle. CDR3 coding DNA: TGTGCCAGCAGTTTATCTCCGACCTTGAACACTGAAGCTTTCTTT. Protein sequence: CASSLSPTLNTEAFF.

This clonotype was detected ten times or more. The chain has TRBV5-1 and TRBJ1-1; TRBD1 might be the D (5 bases). Germline V lookup: CDR1 SGHRS, CDR2 YFSETQ. V lost 4 bases, J lost 4 bases, and 17 bases lay in between. This CDR3 has 15 residues. The CDR3 loop reads CASSLYSGYSTEAFF. The CDR3 DNA follows: TGCGCCAGCAGCCTCTACTCAGGGTATTCCACTGAAGCTTTCTTT.

This clonotype was seen many times. This CDR3 reads CSARDSRGLESYTF. The CDR3 DNA reads TGCAGTGCTAGAGATTCCCGGGGCCTAGAAAGCTACACCTTC. This sequence joins TRBV20-1 and TRBJ1-2, with D tentatively TRBD1 (5 bases). This CDR3 is built from 14 residues. Germline CDR1 and CDR2: DFQATT and SNEGSKA (reference sequence). Trimming stripped 0 bases from V and 9 bases from J, with 17 bases between.

This clonotype came up many times. This chain joins TRBV27 and TRBJ2-1, with D possibly being TRBD2 (5 bases). This CDR3 is 14 amino acids long. Between the trimmed V and J ends, which lost 6 bases and 2 bases, there was a span of 11 bases. Looked up from germline, CDR1 is MNHEY and CDR2 is SMNVEV (reference sequence). This CDR3 reads CASRRGKAYNEQFF. CDR3 in DNA: TGTGCCAGCAGAAGAGGGAAAGCCTACAATGAGCAGTTCTTC.

The chain recombines TRBV4-1 with TRBJ1-2; D is unclear. The CDR3 length is 16 residues. V was pared by 1 base and J by 0 bases, with 12 bases between. Germline V gene lookup returns CDR1 MGHRA and CDR2 YSYEKL. CDR3 sequence reads: CASSQGSGRANYGYTF. For the CDR3, the DNA is TGCGCCAGCAGCCAAGGTTCCGGCCGCGCTAACTATGGCTACACCTTC.

At least ten counts were recorded for this clonotype. The DNA for the CDR3 is TGTGCCAGCAGCTCATTAGCGGGAGCTGGGGAGCTGTTTTTT. It yields the protein CASSSLAGAGELFF. The chain couples TRBV7-2 to TRBJ2-2; 9 bases map to TRBD2. The CDR3 covers 14 residues. Germline V gene sequence: CDR1 SGHTA, CDR2 FQGNSA. V lost 4 bases, J lost 8 bases, and 5 bases stayed unmatched.

The rearrangement uses TRBV5-1 and TRBJ2-6, with 14 bases identical to TRBD2. Germline CDR1 is SGHRS and CDR2 is YFSETQ. The CDR3 sequence is 19 residues long. With V trimmed by 4 bases and J by 3 bases, 9 bases remained unmatched. The CDR3 here is CASSPRGTSGSFGANVLTF. In nucleotides, the CDR3 is TGCGCCAGCAGCCCCCGTGGGACTAGCGGGAGTTTTGGGGCCAACGTCCTGACTTTC. Supplemented by reference TRBV5-1 and TRBJ2-6, the full variable domain reads KAGVTQTPRYLIKTRGQQVTLSCSPISGHRSVSWYQQTPGQGLQFLFEYFSETQRNKGNFPGRFSGRQFSNSRSEMNVSTLELGDSALYLCASSPRGTSGSFGANVLTFGAGSRLTVL.

This clonotype was recorded a few times. The chain has TRBV5-1 and TRBJ2-6; 7 nucleotides agree with TRBD1. This CDR3 region has 17 residues. Germline V lookup: CDR1 SGHRS, CDR2 YFSETQ. Unmatched junction bases numbered 8, after V lost 5 bases and J lost 0 bases. The CDR3 reads CASSSGQVSSGANVLTF. In nucleotides, the CDR3 is TGCGCCAGCAGTTCTGGACAGGTTAGCTCTGGGGCCAACGTCCTGACTTTC.

Ten or more counts support this clonotype. The CDR3 region has the DNA TGTGCCAGCAGCTTAGTTGACAGGGAAGCTTTCTTT. Protein: CASSLVDREAFF. The rearrangement links TRBV11-2 to TRBJ1-1; TRBD1 is a possible D gene (6 bases). Trimming cost V 1 base and J 8 bases, with 8 bases left between them. Looked up from germline, CDR1 is SGHAT and CDR2 is FQNNGV. The CDR3 covers 12 residues.

This clonotype turned up a few times. J is TRBJ1-5 and V is TRBV5-8; unclear D gene. The CDR3 has 13 residues. From germline, CDR1 is SGHTS and CDR2 YDEGEE. V was cut by 3 bases and J by 2 bases, with 6 bases left in between. This chain's CDR3 is CASSWGGNQPQHF. CDR3 bases: TGTGCCAGCAGCTGGGGAGGCAATCAGCCCCAGCATTTT.

This clonotype was counted many times. This sequence joins TRBV5-1 and TRBJ1-1; D is ambiguous. The CDR3 is 14 amino acids. The germline gives CDR1 SGHRS, CDR2 YFSETQ. Trimming removed 4 bases at V and 6 bases at J, with 16 bases between. CDR3 residues: CASSAGSSWAEAFF. CDR3 in DNA: TGCGCCAGCAGCGCGGGGTCCTCGTGGGCTGAAGCTTTCTTT.

This clonotype was recorded at least ten times. This chain joins TRBV29-1 and TRBJ2-7; a possible D gene is TRBD2 (7 bases). The CDR3 spans 15 residues. The germline V gene has CDR1 SQVTM and CDR2 ANQGSEA. V dropped 5 bases and J dropped 8 bases, with 25 bases sitting between them. DNA for the CDR3: TGCAGCGTTCGTGGGGGGGCCGAAAAATTTTCGCAGCAGTACTTC. Its protein product is CSVRGGAEKFSQQYF.

The V gene is TRBV5-1, the J gene TRBJ2-5; 12 bases align to TRBD2. Losses at the gene ends were 0 bases for V and 1 base for J; bases not matched to a gene: 7. This CDR3 region has 18 residues. CDR1 and CDR2 from the germline V gene are SGHRS and YFSETQ. The DNA for the CDR3 is TGCGCCAGCAGCTTGGGGACTAGCGGGGACTTCATCCAAGAGACCCAGTACTTC. This codes for CASSLGTSGDFIQETQYF.

The CDR3 nucleotides are TGTGCCAGCAGCCTCTGGGCCAGCCACGAGCAGTACTTC. Its protein product is CASSLWASHEQYF. The chain is built from TRBV12-3 or TRBV12-4 and TRBJ2-7; D is unresolved. The germline V and J ends were trimmed by 6 bases and 5 bases, with 14 bases remaining between them. The CDR3 runs to 13 residues.

The rearrangement links TRBV29-1 to TRBJ2-7, with TRBD2 matching 11 bases. Unmatched junction bases numbered 2, after V lost 6 bases and J lost 7 bases. CDR1 SQVTM and CDR2 ANQGSEA come from the germline V gene. The CDR3 loop spans 11 amino acids. CDR3 amino acids: CSVRLAGEQYF. CDR3 coding DNA: TGCAGCGTCAGACTAGCGGGAGAGCAGTACTTC.

This clonotype has only a few counts. The chain couples TRBV5-1 to TRBJ1-1; maybe TRBD1 (5 bases). Trimming took 4 bases from V and 0 from J, leaving 13 bases between them. CDR3 length: 15 amino acids. Germline V gives CDR1 SGHRS, CDR2 YFSETQ. As DNA, the CDR3 is TGCGCCAGCAGCCCTGGTGGGGCAATGAACACTGAAGCTTTCTTT. This codes for CASSPGGAMNTEAFF.

The chain links TRBV27 to TRBJ2-7; D possibly uses TRBD1 or TRBD2 (6 bases each). The CDR3 contains 19 residues. Per germline, CDR1 MNHEY and CDR2 SMNVEV (reference sequence). Trimming cost V 6 bases and J 2 bases, with 29 bases left between them. The CDR3 DNA is TGTGCCAGCAGCTCCGGGGGACAAACAAGTTATCAACGGACCTACGAGCAGTACTTC. Translated: CASSSGGQTSYQRTYEQYF.

At least ten counts were recorded for this clonotype. The J gene is TRBJ1-4, the V gene TRBV12-3 or TRBV12-4; TRBD1 might be the D (5 bases). The CDR3 runs to 13 residues. V shed 6 bases and J shed 3 bases, with 8 bases lying between them. CDR3 region: CASSPGPNEKLFF. The CDR3 nucleotides read TGTGCCAGCAGCCCGGGGCCTAATGAAAAACTGTTTTTT.

Ten or more counts support this clonotype. The chain couples TRBV20-1 to TRBJ2-7; TRBD2 might be the D (6 bases). In germline, CDR1 is DFQATT, CDR2 SNEGSKA (reference sequence). With 3 bases removed from V and 6 bases from J, the gap between germline ends came to 24 bases. CDR3 size: 16 residues. For the CDR3, the DNA is TGCAGTGCTAGTCCTGGAACCGGGACTTCATCGGGCGAGCAGTACTTC. Amino acids: CSASPGTGTSSGEQYF.

The chain combines TRBV20-1 with TRBJ2-2, with 7 bases lining up with TRBD2. Looked up from germline, CDR1 is DFQATT and CDR2 is SNEGSKA (reference sequence). V gave up 0 bases and J gave up 2 bases; unmatched junction bases: 9. The CDR3 extends over 17 amino acids. The CDR3, as DNA: TGCAGTGCTAGAGATCCAGCGGGATTCTCCAACACCGGGGAGCTGTTTTTT. Amino acids: CSARDPAGFSNTGELFF.

This clonotype occurred many times. The rearrangement uses TRBV11-2 and TRBJ2-3, with 7 bases aligning to TRBD2. Germline V gives CDR1 SGHAT, CDR2 FQNNGV. This CDR3 has 16 residues. The V segment lost 2 bases and the J segment 5 bases; nucleotides outside the gene matches: 10. The CDR3 bases are TGTGCCAGCAGCTTATGGGCGGGAGTTGGGGAAGATACGCAGTATTTT. This sequence encodes CASSLWAGVGEDTQYF.

This clonotype was seen only a few times. The rearrangement joins TRBV7-9 to TRBJ1-5; 8 bases match TRBD1. The germline gives CDR1 SEHNR, CDR2 FQNEAQ (reference sequence). The length of the CDR3 is 15 residues. After removal of 4 bases from V and 5 bases from J, the junction contained 7 bases not matched to a gene. The DNA for the CDR3 is TGTGCCAGCAGCTCCGACGGACAGGGACATCAGCCCCAGCATTTT. Encoded protein: CASSSDGQGHQPQHF.

This clonotype was counted ten times or more. The chain carries TRBV5-1 and TRBJ2-2; D remains ambiguous. Germline V gene lookup returns CDR1 SGHRS and CDR2 YFSETQ. The CDR3 extends over 14 amino acids. V was clipped by 5 bases and J by 0 bases, with 8 bases between them. The CDR3 DNA reads TGCGCCAGCAGTAGCAGACCGAACACCGGGGAGCTGTTTTTT. Encoded protein: CASSSRPNTGELFF.

On this clonotype itself: A much larger clone differs by one base, so this may be a read error. The rearrangement uses TRBV5-1 and TRBJ2-4; 8 bases fit TRBD1. Germline assignment: CDR1 SGHRS and CDR2 YFSETQ. CDR3 length: 16 amino acids. The CDR3 reads CASSLAQGALLNSQYF. In DNA form, the CDR3 reads TGCGCCAGCAGCTTGGCTCAGGGGGCTCTGTTGAACAGTCAGTACTTC.

This clonotype was seen repeatedly, ten times or more. CDR3 loop: CASSQRGLAKNIQYF. CDR3 DNA sequence: TGTGCCAGCAGTCAAAGGGGGTTAGCCAAAAACATTCAGTACTTC. V is TRBV27 and J is TRBJ2-4, with a possible D match to TRBD1 (6 bases). The CDR3 extends over 15 amino acids. Looked up from germline, CDR1 is MNHEY and CDR2 is SMNVEV (reference sequence). Deletions cut 5 bases from V and 0 bases from J, with 11 bases between.

There are many counts of this clonotype. The V call is TRBV6-1, the J call TRBJ1-5, with a weak D call TRBD1 (5 bases). V was trimmed by 4 bases and J by 6 bases, leaving 10 bases between them. Germline CDR1 is MNHNS and CDR2 is SASEGT. There are 13 residues in the CDR3. The CDR3 reads CASSGGVSQPQHF. As DNA, the CDR3 is TGTGCCAGCAGTGGGGGGGTTAGTCAGCCCCAGCATTTT.

The chain couples TRBV12-3 or TRBV12-4 to TRBJ2-7, with TRBD2 matching 10 bases. The CDR3 contains 15 residues. After removal of 7 bases from V and 2 bases from J, the junction contained 8 bases not matched to a gene. The CDR3 DNA reads as TGTGCCAGCACTCCAAGCGGGAGGGACACCTACGAGCAGTACTTC. Amino acid sequence: CASTPSGRDTYEQYF.